This is a list of T cell receptor beta chains from one sample in a study of response to subunit inactivated influenza vaccine. Each CDR3 protein gets one entry after TCRdb re-called the RT-PCR reads with MiXCR. The top ten clones hold 5.5% to 7% of a sample with hundreds of thousands of distinct CDR3 sequences, about 14% of them seen once. The sample was PBMCs from blood, taken approximately 15 days before vaccination. The source is a man aged 45-65 years who received an inactivated influenza vaccine. Each CDR3 is given with its conserved first and last residue. The order of the fields is V gene, clone size, J gene, D gene, CDR3 protein, CDR3 DNA. A D gene is named only where the DNA matches it firmly. The size field is filled for only some rows; it gives once, few, many or a size class.

TRBV27,few,TRBJ2-7,TRBD1,CASSLDAGQGTHEQYF,TGTGCCAGCAGTCTCGATGCGGGACAGGGGACGCACGAGCAGTACTTC
TRBV19,NA,TRBJ2-1,TRBD1,CASSVSGTGLLVGQFF,TGTGCCAGTAGTGTATCCGGGACAGGGCTATTAGTGGGTCAGTTCTTC
TRBV5-1,NA,TRBJ1-2,NA,CASSEPGTVDYGYTF,TGCGCCAGCAGTGAACCCGGGACGGTAGACTATGGCTACACCTTC
TRBV5-5,few,TRBJ2-5,TRBD1,CASSLVGRDRGTQYF,TGTGCCAGCAGCTTGGTAGGCAGGGACAGAGGGACCCAGTACTTC
TRBV12-3/TRBV12-4,NA,TRBJ2-1,NA,CASNHPGSEQFF,TGTGCCAGCAACCACCCCGGGAGTGAGCAGTTCTTC
TRBV4-3,NA,TRBJ2-7,NA,CASSQLRTSYEQYF,TGCGCCAGCAGCCAGCTCCGGACATCCTACGAGCAGTACTTC
TRBV9,NA,TRBJ2-1,TRBD2,CASSVVTSDNEQFF,TGTGCCAGCAGCGTAGTAACTAGCGACAATGAGCAGTTCTTC
TRBV5-1,few,TRBJ2-1,NA,CASSLGRRSSYNEQFF,TGCGCCAGCAGCTTGGGGCGGAGAAGCTCCTACAATGAGCAGTTCTTC
TRBV25-1,few,TRBJ1-1,TRBD1,CASIEDRTLGAEAFF,TGTGCCAGCATTGAGGACAGGACTCTAGGGGCTGAAGCTTTCTTT
TRBV7-3,NA,TRBJ2-1,NA,CASSLSPGAGEYNEQFF,TGTGCCAGCAGCTTATCTCCGGGAGCAGGAGAGTACAATGAGCAGTTCTTC
TRBV5-1,few,TRBJ2-2,TRBD1,CASSWRTGGTGELFF,TGCGCCAGCAGCTGGAGGACAGGGGGCACCGGGGAGCTGTTTTTT
TRBV5-1,many,TRBJ2-7,TRBD1,CASSLSTGGYEQYF,TGCGCCAGCAGCTTGTCGACAGGGGGCTACGAGCAGTACTTC
TRBV23-1,few,TRBJ2-7,NA,CASTRAPLRVVPYEQYF,TGCGCCAGCACCCGTGCCCCCTTAAGAGTCGTCCCCTACGAGCAGTACTTC
TRBV7-9,NA,TRBJ1-2,NA,CASVPDSFYGYTF,TGTGCCAGCGTCCCCGATTCTTTCTATGGCTACACCTTC
TRBV4-3,NA,TRBJ2-5,TRBD2,CASSRGTNYQETQYF,TGCGCCAGCAGCCGCGGGACTAATTACCAAGAGACCCAGTACTTC